This record looks at one T cell receptor (beta chain) sequence and its context. Germline V CDR1 and CDR2: MDHEN, SYDVKM. The length of the CDR3 is 12 residues. Germline trimming cut 8 bases from V and 2 bases from J; bases unmatched to any gene: 3. The source of the sample is a study of preoperative IRX-2 immunotherapy in early breast cancer. TCRdb keeps only in-frame clones here, not all; method: immunoSEQ multiplex PCR. The sample lists approximately 38,000 clones; around 82% were seen once. Treatment given: preoperative locoregional IRX-2 cytokine immunotherapy. This phase Ib study tested locoregional IRX-2 cytokine immunotherapy given before surgery.

This chain connects TRBV28 to TRBJ2-7, with 7 positions matching TRBD1. The source is a human donor with breast cancer. Sequencing was performed on lymph node tissue, taken after IRX-2 immunotherapy. This CDR3 is CASRDRPYEQYF. The DNA for the CDR3 is TGTGCCAGCCGGGACAGACCCTACGAGCAGTACTTC.